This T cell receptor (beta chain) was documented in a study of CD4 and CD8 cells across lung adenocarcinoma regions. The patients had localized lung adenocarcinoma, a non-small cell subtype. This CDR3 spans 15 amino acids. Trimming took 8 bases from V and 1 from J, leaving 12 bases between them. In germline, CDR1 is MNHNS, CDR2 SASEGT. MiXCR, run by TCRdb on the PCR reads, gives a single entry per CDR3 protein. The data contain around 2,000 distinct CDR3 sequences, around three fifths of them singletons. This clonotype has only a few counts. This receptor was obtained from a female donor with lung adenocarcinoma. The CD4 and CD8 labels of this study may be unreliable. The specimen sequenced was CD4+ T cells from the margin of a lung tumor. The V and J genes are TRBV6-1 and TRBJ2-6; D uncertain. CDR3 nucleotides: TGTGCCAGCGGGCTAGTCGCTTCTGGGGCCAACGTCCTGACTTTC. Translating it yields CASGLVASGANVLTF.